These T cell receptor beta chains were read from a single sample in a study of beta chain features in type 1 diabetes. Clones were sequenced by immunoSEQ multiplex PCR, and TCRdb holds only the in-frame ones, with some missing. This sample has roughly 300,000 clones, with roughly 8% found just once. Sequences were obtained from central memory CD4+ T cells from blood. These receptors originate from a young woman in good health. Each CDR3 is given with its conserved first and last residue. Fields, in order: V gene, J gene, CDR3 protein.

v_gene: TRBV19; j_gene: TRBJ2-6; CDR3aa: CASRILAGANVLTF
v_gene: TRBV10-2; j_gene: TRBJ1-5; CDR3aa: CASTTGVLGQPQHF
v_gene: TRBV27; j_gene: TRBJ1-2; CDR3aa: CASSQTHTVDRGQGYTF
v_gene: TRBV28; j_gene: TRBJ2-4; CDR3aa: CASSLPGLLAKNIQYF
v_gene: TRBV20-1; j_gene: TRBJ2-7; CDR3aa: CSAGRSYEQYF
v_gene: TRBV28; j_gene: TRBJ2-2; CDR3aa: CASSLRLVSGELFF
v_gene: TRBV5-6; j_gene: TRBJ1-1; CDR3aa: CASSYEGRAFF
v_gene: TRBV5-6; j_gene: TRBJ2-5; CDR3aa: CASSLGRGTQYF
v_gene: TRBV6-5; j_gene: TRBJ1-6; CDR3aa: CASRRAIQGASPLHF
v_gene: TRBV7-2; j_gene: TRBJ2-7; CDR3aa: CASSLGGQGAYEQYF
v_gene: TRBV11-2; j_gene: TRBJ1-1; CDR3aa: CASSLEYRGKAFF
v_gene: TRBV18; j_gene: TRBJ1-2; CDR3aa: CASTRQGRFDGYTF
v_gene: TRBV9; j_gene: TRBJ2-3; CDR3aa: CASSVEGRTDTQYF
v_gene: TRBV29-1; j_gene: TRBJ1-1; CDR3aa: CSAGTGLAFF
v_gene: TRBV6-6; j_gene: TRBJ2-7; CDR3aa: CASSGTEPSYEQYF